The 12 T cell receptor beta chains reported below all come from one sample, sequenced in a study of OX40 agonist ivuxolimab in advanced cancers. The library came from the immunoSEQ multiplex PCR assay. TCRdb mirrors the immuneACCESS table, restricted to in-frame sequences. Some clones are absent from its copies; in checked studies, under half trace to an unresolved V gene, and the reason for the others is unknown. The sample table records under 85,000 clones; roughly 91% of these occur just once. The top ten constitute roughly 0.22% of the sample. Sample: CD4+ or CD8+ T cells sorted from blood, taken in a trial of the OX40 agonist ivuxolimab. Receptors originate from an adult with an advanced solid tumor such as melanoma, head and neck, liver or kidney cancer.

The chain is built from TRBV7-8 and TRBJ2-7, with 15 bases matching TRBD2. The CDR3 runs to 16 residues. J was trimmed by 7 bases and V by 2 bases; bases with no gene match: 6. The V gene's germline CDR1 is SGHVS and CDR2 FQNEAQ. The CDR3 is CASSLFGTSGRQEQYF. In DNA form, the CDR3 reads TGTGCCAGCAGCTTATTCGGGACTAGCGGGAGGCAGGAGCAGTACTTC.

The DNA for the CDR3 is TGTGCCAGCAGCCGGGACACCCACACCGGGGAGCTGTTTTTT. Translation gives CASSRDTHTGELFF. V usage is TRBV14 and J usage is TRBJ2-2; D might be TRBD1 (6 bases). The CDR3 is 14 amino acids. Looked up from germline, CDR1 is SGHDN and CDR2 is FVKESK. V gave up 4 bases and J gave up 3 bases, with 9 bases separating them.

The V and J genes are TRBV5-1 and TRBJ2-2, with TRBD2 matching over 7 bases. The length of the CDR3 is 16 residues. Germline lookup yields CDR1 SGHRS and CDR2 YFSETQ. Germline trimming cut 3 bases from V and 1 base from J; bases unmatched to any gene: 6. CDR3 protein: CASSWGRGGNTGELFF. For the CDR3, the DNA is TGCGCCAGCAGCTGGGGCCGCGGGGGGAACACCGGGGAGCTGTTTTTT. Full variable domain (outside the CDR3, taken from reference TRBV5-1 and TRBJ2-2): KAGVTQTPRYLIKTRGQQVTLSCSPISGHRSVSWYQQTPGQGLQFLFEYFSETQRNKGNFPGRFSGRQFSNSRSEMNVSTLELGDSALYLCASSWGRGGNTGELFFGEGSRLTVL.

This chain links TRBV4-2 with TRBJ2-2; no clear D. Trimming pared 4 bases from V and 4 bases from J, leaving 10 bases between. CDR1 is LGHNA, CDR2 YNFKEQ, per germline. CDR3 size: 14 residues. The CDR3 region is CASSRGAGTGELFF. The CDR3 DNA reads as TGTGCCAGCAGCCGAGGAGCAGGCACCGGGGAGCTGTTTTTT.

Comments on this clone: Other DNA sequences in this sample translate to the same CDR3. The chain is built from TRBV2 and TRBJ2-7; no clear D. CDR1 is SNHLY, CDR2 FYNNEI, per germline. V lost 5 bases and J 3 bases, leaving 5 bases between the germline ends. This CDR3 region has 11 residues. The CDR3 coding sequence is TGTGCCAGCAGTCCAAGCTACGAGCAGTACTTC. It specifies CASSPSYEQYF.

The chain has TRBV11-2 and TRBJ2-1; TRBD1 aligns across 11 bases. Trimming took 1 base from V and 6 from J; bases not matched to a gene: 5. CDR3 length equals 16 residues. Germline V CDR1 and CDR2: SGHAT, FQNNGV. The CDR3 nucleotides read TGTGCCAGCAGCTTAGTCGGACAGGGGGCCGGCAATGAGCAGTTCTTC. It codes for CASSLVGQGAGNEQFF.

V gene TRBV5-1 combines with J gene TRBJ2-2; D is ambiguous. Germline lookup yields CDR1 SGHRS and CDR2 YFSETQ. CDR3 length equals 17 residues. Between the trimmed V and J ends, which lost 0 bases and 1 base, there was a span of 13 bases. The CDR3 DNA reads TGCGCCAGCAGCTTGGTGGAAGCAGTCGAGAACACCGGGGAGCTGTTTTTT. This translates into CASSLVEAVENTGELFF.

V gene TRBV2 combines with J gene TRBJ2-7; 7 bases agree with TRBD1. Germline-derived CDR1 and CDR2 are SNHLY and FYNNEI. J lost 7 bases, V lost 8 bases, and 8 bases had no gene match. The CDR3 is made up of 12 amino acids. As DNA, the CDR3 is TGTGCCAGCCGGGACAGTCTGGGTGAGCAGTACTTC. Protein product: CASRDSLGEQYF.

V and J are TRBV7-9 and TRBJ2-3; perhaps TRBD1 as D (5 bases). The CDR3 length is 10 residues. Germline V gives CDR1 SEHNR, CDR2 FQNEAQ (reference sequence). Trimming cost V 6 bases and J 11 bases, with 9 bases left between them. The CDR3 sequence: CASSRGRQYF. CDR3 sequence (DNA): TGTGCCAGCAGTAGGGGTAGGCAGTATTTT.

The CDR3 here is CASSFSGGRRETQYF. The CDR3, as DNA: TGTGCCAGCAGCTTCTCCGGGGGGCGCAGGGAGACCCAGTACTTC. The genes are TRBV5-4 and TRBJ2-5; possibly TRBD2 for D (7 bases). Germline lookup yields CDR1 SGHNT and CDR2 YYREEE (reference sequence). The V and J ends lost 2 bases and 5 bases respectively, with 16 bases between them. The CDR3 sequence is 15 residues long.

V usage is TRBV6-1 and J usage is TRBJ1-5; 10 bases map to TRBD1. Germline assignment: CDR1 MNHNS and CDR2 SASEGT. The trim removed 4 bases at V and 3 bases at J, leaving 12 bases unmatched. CDR3 length: 18 residues. The CDR3 nucleotides read TGTGCCAGCAGTGGCCCCCCGACAGGGGGCTCGAACAATCAGCCCCAGCATTTT. Protein product: CASSGPPTGGSNNQPQHF.

This rearrangement joins TRBV12-5 to TRBJ1-5; D remains ambiguous. CDR1 LGHNT and CDR2 FRNRAP come from the germline V gene. V lost 2 bases and J 2 bases, leaving 7 bases between the germline ends. CDR3 length equals 14 residues. The CDR3 DNA follows: TGTGCTAGTGGTTTGCGGGGAGGCAATCAGCCCCAGCATTTT. It codes for CASGLRGGNQPQHF.